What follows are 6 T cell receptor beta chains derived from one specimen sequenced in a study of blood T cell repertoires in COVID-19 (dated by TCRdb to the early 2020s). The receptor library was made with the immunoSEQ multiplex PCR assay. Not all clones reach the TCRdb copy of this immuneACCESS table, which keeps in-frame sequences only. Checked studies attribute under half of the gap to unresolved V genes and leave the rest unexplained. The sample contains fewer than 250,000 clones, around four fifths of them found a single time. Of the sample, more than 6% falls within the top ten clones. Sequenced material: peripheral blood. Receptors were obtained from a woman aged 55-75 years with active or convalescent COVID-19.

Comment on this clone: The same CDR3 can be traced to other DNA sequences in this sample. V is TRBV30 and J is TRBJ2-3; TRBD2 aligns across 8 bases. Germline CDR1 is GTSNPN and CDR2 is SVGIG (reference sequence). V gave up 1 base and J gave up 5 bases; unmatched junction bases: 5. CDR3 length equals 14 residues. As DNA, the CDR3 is TGTGCCTGGAGTGAGGGTCTAGCGGGAGATACGCAGTATTTT. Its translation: CAWSEGLAGDTQYF.

The CDR3 protein is CASSPSGQGEGNTIYF. The CDR3 nucleotides are TGTGCCAGCTCACCATCGGGACAGGGAGAGGGAAACACCATATATTTT. The V call is TRBV18, the J call TRBJ1-3; 9 bases fit TRBD1. The CDR3 spans 16 residues. J gave up 4 bases and V 2 bases, and 6 bases lay outside the gene matches. Germline V gives CDR1 KGHSH, CDR2 LQKENI.

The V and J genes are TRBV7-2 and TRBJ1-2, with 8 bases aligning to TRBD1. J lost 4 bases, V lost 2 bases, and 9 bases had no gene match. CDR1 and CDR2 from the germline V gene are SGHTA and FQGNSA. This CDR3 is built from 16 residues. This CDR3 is CASSLRRTGQGYGYTF. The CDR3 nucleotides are TGTGCCAGCAGCTTACGGCGAACAGGACAGGGCTATGGCTACACCTTC.

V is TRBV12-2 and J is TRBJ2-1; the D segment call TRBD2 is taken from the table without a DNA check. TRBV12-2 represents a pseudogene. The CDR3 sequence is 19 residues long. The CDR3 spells CASRLIKTSGRAWYNEQFF. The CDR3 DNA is TGTGCAAGTCGCTTAATAAAGACTAGCGGGAGGGCCTGGTACAATGAGCAGTTCTTC.

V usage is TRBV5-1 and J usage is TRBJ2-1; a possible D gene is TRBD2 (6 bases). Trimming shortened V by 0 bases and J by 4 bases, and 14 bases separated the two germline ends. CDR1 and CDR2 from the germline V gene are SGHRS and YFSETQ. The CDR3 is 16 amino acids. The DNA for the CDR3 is TGCGCCAGCAGCTTGGTACTTGGGGGGACTTACAATGAGCAGTTCTTC. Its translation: CASSLVLGGTYNEQFF.

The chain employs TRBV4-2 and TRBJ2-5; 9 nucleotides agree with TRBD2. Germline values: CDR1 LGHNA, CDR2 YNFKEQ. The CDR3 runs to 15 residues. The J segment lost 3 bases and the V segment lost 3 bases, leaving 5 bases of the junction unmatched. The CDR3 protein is CASSQETSGEETQYF. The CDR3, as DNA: TGTGCCAGCAGCCAGGAGACTAGCGGAGAAGAGACCCAGTACTTC.